These 14 T cell receptor beta chains were sequenced from one sample in a study of spatial heterogeneity in lung cancer. TCRdb ran MiXCR on the 5' RACE reads and lists one entry per CDR3 protein. The profile shows about 45,000 distinct CDR3 sequences, approximately 7% of them singletons. Time point in this sample: sample taken at primary tumor resection. Researchers sequenced whole RNA taken from tumor, nontumor lung or frozen PBMC without sorting. The sequencing here drew on PBMCs, taken at surgery. The receptors here all came from a female donor with early-stage non-small cell lung cancer.

V is TRBV18 and J is TRBJ2-7, with D hard to call. V was clipped by 3 bases and J by 3 bases, with 6 bases between them. Germline-derived CDR1 and CDR2 are KGHSH and LQKENI. This CDR3 has 12 residues. The CDR3 region is CASSPHSYEQYF. The CDR3 DNA reads TGTGCCAGCTCACCGCACAGCTACGAGCAGTACTTC.

This clonotype was detected ten times or more. This chain joins TRBV7-2 and TRBJ2-3, with 10 nucleotides matching TRBD2. V dropped 5 bases and J dropped 4; count of bases not matched to a gene: 6. The CDR3 loop spans 15 amino acids. From germline, CDR1 is SGHTA and CDR2 FQGNSA. The CDR3 coding sequence is TGTGCCAGCAGCGCCCGGACTAGCGGTCCAGATACGCAGTATTTT. Its protein is CASSARTSGPDTQYF.

The sample holds many counts of this clonotype. This chain joins TRBV14 and TRBJ1-1; D uncertain. The V gene's germline CDR1 is SGHDN and CDR2 FVKESK. The CDR3 totals 14 residues. V gave up 0 bases and J gave up 7 bases, with 12 bases separating them. The CDR3 DNA reads as TGTGCCAGCAGCCAAGATCTACGAAGCCTTGAAGCTTTCTTT. It codes for CASSQDLRSLEAFF. Drawing the rest from reference TRBV14 and TRBJ1-1, the complete variable domain is EAGVTQFPSHSVIEKGQTVTLRCDPISGHDNLYWYRRVMGKEIKFLLHFVKESKQDESGMPNNRFLAERTGGTYSTLKVQPAELEDSGVYFCASSQDLRSLEAFFGQGTRLTVV.

This clonotype was recorded at least ten times. V gene TRBV18 combines with J gene TRBJ2-5; tentative D call: TRBD2 (6 bases). CDR1 and CDR2 (germline): KGHSH, LQKENI. V lost 5 bases and J 4 bases, leaving 14 bases between the germline ends. The CDR3 sequence is 14 residues long. CDR3: CASSGSLALETQYF. CDR3 coding DNA: TGTGCCAGCTCAGGGAGTCTAGCGCTAGAGACCCAGTACTTC.

This clonotype has at least ten counts. This rearrangement joins TRBV28 to TRBJ2-2; 8 bases are a match to TRBD1. The CDR3 totals 15 residues. CDR1 is MDHEN, CDR2 SYDVKM, per germline. J was trimmed by 5 bases and V by 5 bases; bases with no gene match: 7. The CDR3 coding sequence is TGTGCCAGCAGTGCTAATACAGGGGGAACCGGGGAGCTGTTTTTT. Residues: CASSANTGGTGELFF.

The chain has TRBV5-6 and TRBJ2-7; 10 bases agree with TRBD1. CDR3 length equals 15 residues. CDR1 and CDR2 (germline): SGHDT, YYEEEE. J was trimmed by 7 bases and V by 3 bases; bases with no gene match: 10. CDR3 DNA sequence: TGTGCCAGCAGCTGGCGGGACAGGGGCCCTCATGAGCAGTACTTC. Residues: CASSWRDRGPHEQYF.

This clonotype was detected a few times. The gene calls are TRBV24-1 and TRBJ1-4; no clear D. The length of the CDR3 is 20 residues. V gave up 1 base and J gave up 0 bases, with 20 bases separating them. Germline assignment: CDR1 KGHDR and CDR2 SFDVKD. This CDR3 reads CATSDLFLQVVIATNEKLFF. The CDR3 bases are TGTGCCACCAGTGATTTATTCTTGCAGGTCGTTATTGCAACTAATGAAAAACTGTTTTTT.

This clonotype has at least ten counts. The rearrangement links TRBV10-3 to TRBJ2-5; D is ambiguous. This CDR3 comprises 14 residues. CDR1 and CDR2 (germline): ENHRY, SYGVKD. Trimming removed 2 bases from V and 0 bases from J, with 7 bases in between. The CDR3 region has the DNA TGTGCCATCAGTGAGCCCCGGGACCAAGAGACCCAGTACTTC. It codes for CAISEPRDQETQYF.

This clonotype was recorded at least ten times. The CDR3 nucleotides read TGTGCCAGCAGTTACTCGGACGCCAGATATGGCTACACCTTC. Amino acids: CASSYSDARYGYTF. The chain joins TRBV6-5 to TRBJ1-2; D is unclear. The CDR3 has 14 residues. Germline CDR1 MNHEY, CDR2 SVGAGI. V lost 0 bases and J 5 bases, leaving 10 bases between the germline ends.

The CDR3 region is CASSVGANYGYTF. The CDR3 nucleotides are TGTGCCAGCAGCGTGGGGGCAAACTATGGCTACACCTTC. The chain combines TRBV7-2 with TRBJ1-2, with D possibly TRBD1 on 6 matching bases. Per the germline V gene, CDR1 is SGHTA and CDR2 is FQGNSA. The CDR3 extends over 13 amino acids. V lost 5 bases and J lost 2, with 9 bases in between.

This clonotype has at least ten counts. The chain joins TRBV4-2 to TRBJ2-7; TRBD2 matches at 8 bases. V trimming: 0 bases; J trimming: 7 bases; junction bases outside the gene matches: 5. There are 14 residues in the CDR3. Germline CDR1 is LGHNA and CDR2 is YNFKEQ. For the CDR3, the DNA is TGTGCCAGCAGCCAAGATAAGCGGGAGAGGGAGCAGTACTTC. Protein sequence: CASSQDKREREQYF.

The V gene is TRBV3-1, the J gene TRBJ2-7; 8 bases align to TRBD2. Germline CDR1 reads LGHDT; CDR2 reads YNNKEL (reference sequence). V lost 5 bases to trimming and J lost 5 bases; unmatched junction nucleotides: 11. This CDR3 has 15 amino acids. The CDR3 loop is CASSTPGLEVDEQYF. DNA for the CDR3: TGTGCCAGCAGCACTCCGGGACTAGAAGTGGACGAGCAGTACTTC.

This clonotype was seen repeatedly, ten times or more. This chain uses TRBV27 with TRBJ1-1; possibly TRBD1 for D (5 bases). The V end was cut by 5 bases, the J end by 8 bases, with 15 bases between. The CDR3 loop spans 13 amino acids. The V gene's germline CDR1 is MNHEY and CDR2 SMNVEV (reference sequence). For the CDR3, the DNA is TGTGCCAGCAGTACCCGGGACGGCTACGAAGCTTTCTTT. Translated: CASSTRDGYEAFF.

This clonotype showed up many times. The genes are TRBV7-9 and TRBJ2-7, with D tentatively TRBD1 (6 bases). This CDR3 has 13 amino acids. Germline V lookup: CDR1 SEHNR, CDR2 FQNEAQ (reference sequence). The germline V and J ends were trimmed by 4 bases and 1 base, with 8 bases remaining between them. The CDR3 region is CASSSQGSYEQYF. The DNA of the CDR3 is TGTGCCAGCAGCTCACAGGGATCCTACGAGCAGTACTTC.